This TCR beta chain derives from a study of naive and memory T cell subsets. This clonotype is labeled medium-sized. The antigen remains undetermined. Points from the study as a whole: RNA-based TCR counts may shift with T cell activation and differentiation.

The beta constant-region primer was an equimolar mix of two oligonucleotides covering TRBC1 and TRBC2. Ligated cDNA was amplified by four rounds of PCR with nested alpha and beta constant-region primers and SP2. In TCRdb, the UMI-ligation and nested PCR reads were re-called with MiXCR into one record per CDR3 protein. Seen here are 15,000 to 20,000 distinct CDR3 sequences, around 9% observed once, and the top ten hold 23%. Sequencing was done on a sample of central memory CD8+ T cells from blood. The clonotype comes from a human donor in good health.

The DNA of the CDR3 is TGTGCCAGCAGCTTCGGACTAGCGGCAAACACCGGGGAGCTGTTTTTT. Its translation is CASSFGLAANTGELFF. The genes are TRBV7-6 and TRBJ2-2, with 10 bases matching TRBD2. This CDR3 region has 16 residues. Germline V gene sequence: CDR1 SGHVS, CDR2 FNYEAQ. V shed 3 bases, J shed 2 bases, and the junction held 3 bases outside the gene matches.